This T cell receptor (beta chain) came from a study of blood T cell repertoires in COVID-19. At the level of the study: Acute and convalescent COVID-19 samples came from the United States, Italy and Spain. T cells, B-cell-depleted T cells, or PBMCs provided the cDNA or gDNA that served as material.

Germline loops: CDR1 SGHRS, CDR2 YFSETQ. The CDR3 length is 16 residues. V lost 0 bases and J 4 bases, leaving 11 bases between the germline ends. This clone was seen a handful of times. Original processing methods: Amplified reference gene primers provided the basis for estimating nucleated cell counts. Here immunoSEQ multiplex PCR was the method, and the copy in TCRdb shows in-frame clones only, minus some. V and J calls plus clone size are reproduced from that table; the DNA served to infer D and trimming. The data hold around 340,000 clones, with 65% to 85% observed a single time. This sequence was found in a man younger than 45 with active or convalescent COVID-19. The chain links TRBV5-1 to TRBJ1-6; maybe TRBD1 (6 bases). Sequenced material: peripheral blood. CDR3 sequence reads: CASSLGQGLYNSPLHF. CDR3 DNA sequence: TGCGCCAGCAGCTTGGGCCAGGGGCTTTATAATTCACCCCTCCACTTT.